One and the same sample provided the 23 T cell receptor beta chains below, sequenced in a study of human T cells and chemical hapten exposure. Time point indicated: pre-sensitization, week 0. Treatment indicated: therapeutic diphenylcyclopropenone sensitization with weekly scalp DPC. Each CDR3 protein is one row after TCRdb ran MiXCR on the RACE reads. The table lists roughly 250,000 distinct CDR3 sequences, about 8.6% of them singletons, with 2% to 2.5% in the top ten. The sequences come from whole blood, collected in connection with sensitization to the hapten diphenylcyclopropenone (DPC). Every receptor here comes from a woman between 35 and 50 years old with alopecia areata. Some clones in this sample may be carry-over from other donors' samples.

The sample holds a few counts of this clonotype. The chain has TRBV2 and TRBJ2-1; the match to TRBD2 covers 8 bases. The CDR3 has 17 amino acids. V lost 6 bases to trimming and J lost 0 bases; unmatched junction nucleotides: 10. Germline values: CDR1 SNHLY, CDR2 FYNNEI. The CDR3 DNA reads as TGTGCCAGCAGCAACGGGGCTAGCGGGTACTCCTACAATGAGCAGTTCTTC. Translation gives CASSNGASGYSYNEQFF.

This clonotype was found a few times. The chain combines TRBV10-3 with TRBJ2-5; the match to TRBD1 covers 9 bases. This CDR3 has 14 amino acids. In germline, CDR1 is ENHRY, CDR2 SYGVKD. Trimming at V came to 10 bases and at J to 2 bases, leaving 8 bases not matched to a gene. CDR3 DNA sequence: TGTGCCACCCGGCCGGGACAGGGACAAGAGACCCAGTACTTC. It yields the protein CATRPGQGQETQYF.

CDR3 in amino acids: CASSSQRLAGLTDTQYF. As DNA, the CDR3 is TGTGCCAGCAGTTCCCAGAGACTAGCGGGACTCACAGATACGCAGTATTTT. The chain links TRBV28 to TRBJ2-3; 11 nucleotides agree with TRBD2. This CDR3 region has 17 residues. Trimming took 4 bases from V and 2 from J; bases not matched to a gene: 8. The germline gives CDR1 MDHEN, CDR2 SYDVKM.

V and J are TRBV12-3 or TRBV12-4 and TRBJ2-3; weak D call: TRBD1 (5 bases). This CDR3 comprises 14 residues. Trimming shortened V by 3 bases and J by 4 bases, and 11 bases separated the two germline ends. CDR3 coding DNA: TGTGCCAGCAGTTTTGAAAGGGGCGCAGATACGCAGTATTTT. Translation: CASSFERGADTQYF.

This clonotype was seen a few times. V usage is TRBV9 and J usage is TRBJ2-2; TRBD1 aligns across 7 bases. The CDR3 totals 15 residues. The germline gives CDR1 SGDLS, CDR2 YYNGEE. V shed 4 bases and J 6 bases; nucleotides not matched to a gene: 9. CDR3 loop: CASSFGTDNAGELFF. CDR3 nucleotide sequence: TGTGCCAGCAGCTTCGGGACAGATAACGCCGGGGAGCTGTTTTTT. The full variable domain, completed using reference TRBV9 and TRBJ2-2, is DSGVTQTPKHLITATGQRVTLRCSPRSGDLSVYWYQQSLDQGLQFLIQYYNGEERAKGNILERFSAQQFPDLHSELNLSSLELGDSALYFCASSFGTDNAGELFFGEGSRLTVL.

This clonotype was seen only a few times. This sequence joins TRBV7-2 and TRBJ2-5; TRBD2 matches 10 bases. The V gene end was trimmed by 3 bases and the J gene end by 5 bases; junction bases not matched to a gene: 3. Per the germline V gene, CDR1 is SGHTA and CDR2 is FQGNSA. The length of the CDR3 is 14 residues. CDR3 residues: CASSLTSGFETQYF. The CDR3 DNA reads as TGTGCCAGCAGCTTGACTAGCGGGTTTGAGACCCAGTACTTC.

The chain carries TRBV12-2 and TRBJ2-3; TRBD1 is the table's D call, not checked against the DNA. TRBV12-2 is termed a pseudogene. The length of the CDR3 is 14 residues. The CDR3 protein is CASHPGTSLDTQYF. The CDR3 coding sequence is TGTGCAAGTCACCCCGGGACCTCGCTAGATACGCAGTATTTT.

The chain is built from TRBV3-1 and TRBJ1-2; a possible D gene is TRBD1 (6 bases). The CDR3 is 13 residues long. Germline CDR1 and CDR2: LGHDT and YNNKEL (reference sequence). Trimming removed 5 bases from V and 4 bases from J, with 11 bases in between. CDR3 region: CASSEQGGYGYTF. In DNA form, the CDR3 reads TGTGCCAGCAGCGAACAGGGCGGCTATGGCTACACCTTC.

The gene calls are TRBV29-1 and TRBJ2-4; D uncertain. Trimming left V 4 bases short and J 0 bases short, with 7 bases between. Germline lookup yields CDR1 SQVTM and CDR2 ANQGSEA. This CDR3 spans 13 amino acids. The CDR3 region has the DNA TGCAGCGTTGGGATCCTAGCCAAAAACATTCAGTACTTC. Protein product: CSVGILAKNIQYF.

The rearrangement uses TRBV28 and TRBJ1-5, with 7 bases aligning to TRBD1. V lost 2 bases, J lost 0 bases, and 7 bases stayed unmatched. There are 17 residues in the CDR3. Germline V gives CDR1 MDHEN, CDR2 SYDVKM. The CDR3 is CASSLMGQIYSNQPQHF. Here the CDR3 DNA reads TGTGCCAGCAGTTTAATGGGACAGATTTATAGCAATCAGCCCCAGCATTTT. The full variable domain, with the rest looked up from reference TRBV28 and TRBJ1-5, is DVKVTQSSRYLVKRTGEKVFLECVQDMDHENMFWYRQDPGLGLRLIYFSYDVKMKEKGDIPEGYSVSREKKERFSLILESASTNQTSMYLCASSLMGQIYSNQPQHFGDGTRLSIL.

The chain has TRBV29-1 and TRBJ2-5; 13 bases are a match to TRBD2. Germline assignment: CDR1 SQVTM and CDR2 ANQGSEA. V trimming: 5 bases; J trimming: 2 bases; junction bases outside the gene matches: 8. The CDR3 contains 16 residues. Written as DNA, the CDR3 is TGCAGCGTTTATTCTGGACTAGCGGGAGTACAAGAGACCCAGTACTTC. This translates into CSVYSGLAGVQETQYF.

The CDR3 DNA follows: TGCGCCAGCAGCTTGGGAATGGGGCTAGATACGCAGTATTTT. Encoded protein: CASSLGMGLDTQYF. The chain carries TRBV5-1 and TRBJ2-3, with D possibly TRBD1 on 5 matching bases. This CDR3 comprises 14 residues. Germline V lookup: CDR1 SGHRS, CDR2 YFSETQ. Trimming took 0 bases from V and 5 from J, leaving 10 bases between them.

This clonotype was seen a handful of times. V and J are TRBV6-1 and TRBJ1-5; the D gene is possibly TRBD1 (5 bases). Germline V gene data show CDR1 as MNHNS and CDR2 as SASEGT. V was clipped by 0 bases and J by 6 bases, with 6 bases between them. The CDR3 consists of 13 residues. CDR3 in amino acids: CASSEAGAQPQHF. As DNA, the CDR3 is TGTGCCAGCAGTGAAGCAGGGGCTCAGCCCCAGCATTTT.

This clonotype has at least ten counts. In nucleotides, the CDR3 is TGTGCCAGCCAGGTTTCCGGGGGCACAGATACGCAGTATTTT. Encoded protein: CASQVSGGTDTQYF. This chain uses TRBV6-1 with TRBJ2-3; a possible D gene is TRBD2 (5 bases). Germline assignment: CDR1 MNHNS and CDR2 SASEGT. CDR3 length: 14 residues. Trimming pared 8 bases from V and 1 base from J, leaving 13 bases between.

This rearrangement joins TRBV29-1 to TRBJ2-1; 7 bases map to TRBD2. V shed 3 bases and J 4 bases; nucleotides not matched to a gene: 9. The CDR3 is 15 residues long. CDR1 is SQVTM and CDR2 is ANQGSEA in the germline V gene. CDR3 in amino acids: CSVESPASGYNEQFF. In DNA form, the CDR3 reads TGCAGCGTTGAGTCCCCGGCTAGCGGTTACAATGAGCAGTTCTTC.

A few counts support this clonotype. Written as DNA, the CDR3 is TGTGCCAGCAGTTTCCTTGGGAGGGGCAACTACGAGCAGTACTTC. Encoded protein: CASSFLGRGNYEQYF. V usage is TRBV12-3 or TRBV12-4 and J usage is TRBJ2-7, with 7 bases that match TRBD2. This CDR3 is built from 15 residues. V shed 3 bases and J 3 bases; nucleotides not matched to a gene: 8.

J is TRBJ2-7 and V is TRBV4-3, with no clear D. Trimming cost V 1 base and J 5 bases, with 12 bases left between them. The germline gives CDR1 LGHNA, CDR2 YSLEER. The CDR3 loop spans 14 amino acids. CDR3 in amino acids: CASSQGRVGNEQYF. The CDR3 nucleotides are TGCGCCAGCAGCCAAGGACGTGTGGGCAACGAGCAGTACTTC.

This clonotype was counted between two and nine times. The chain employs TRBV29-1 and TRBJ1-1; D perhaps matches TRBD1 (6 bases). This CDR3 is 12 amino acids long. Trimming cost V 4 bases and J 9 bases, with 15 bases left between them. Germline CDR1 reads SQVTM; CDR2 reads ANQGSEA. The CDR3 spells CSVVPTGPQAFF. In DNA, the CDR3 is TGCAGCGTTGTCCCGACAGGACCGCAAGCTTTCTTT.

The chain couples TRBV7-9 to TRBJ2-5, with 11 bases matching TRBD2. Germline V gene sequence: CDR1 SEHNR, CDR2 FQNEAQ (reference sequence). With 6 bases clipped from V and 4 bases from J, the junction kept 7 bases outside the gene matches. The CDR3 has 15 amino acids. The CDR3 nucleotides are TGTGCCAGCAGACGTCTAGCGGGAGGTGGAGAGACCCAGTACTTC. As protein: CASRRLAGGGETQYF.

This clonotype was observed at least ten times. V usage is TRBV10-3 and J usage is TRBJ1-5, with 7 bases lining up with TRBD1. V lost 10 bases, J lost 7 bases, and 13 bases stayed unmatched. The CDR3 sequence is 14 residues long. The germline CDR1 and CDR2 sequences are ENHRY and SYGVKD. The CDR3 region is CATQTGLGGQPQHF. The CDR3 region has the DNA TGTGCCACGCAGACAGGGCTAGGCGGGCAGCCCCAGCATTTT.

This clonotype showed up just a few times. This rearrangement joins TRBV28 to TRBJ1-1; 7 nucleotides align to TRBD1. The CDR3 is 12 residues long. Germline CDR1 MDHEN, CDR2 SYDVKM. With V trimmed by 3 bases and J by 8 bases, 3 bases remained unmatched. DNA for the CDR3: TGTGCCAGCAGTTTCCCGGACAGGGAAGCTTTCTTT. Translation gives CASSFPDREAFF. The entire variable domain, with the rest obtained from reference TRBV28 and TRBJ1-1, is as follows: DVKVTQSSRYLVKRTGEKVFLECVQDMDHENMFWYRQDPGLGLRLIYFSYDVKMKEKGDIPEGYSVSREKKERFSLILESASTNQTSMYLCASSFPDREAFFGQGTRLTVV.

Many counts were recorded for this clonotype. The chain has TRBV5-1 and TRBJ2-2; weak D call: TRBD1 (7 bases). The germline V and J ends were trimmed by 4 bases and 4 bases, with 11 bases remaining between them. Germline loops: CDR1 SGHRS, CDR2 YFSETQ. The CDR3 is 14 amino acids. DNA for the CDR3: TGCGCCAGCAGCGCGGGACAGCCCACCGGGGAGCTGTTTTTT. This sequence encodes CASSAGQPTGELFF. Supplemented by reference TRBV5-1 and TRBJ2-2, the full variable domain reads KAGVTQTPRYLIKTRGQQVTLSCSPISGHRSVSWYQQTPGQGLQFLFEYFSETQRNKGNFPGRFSGRQFSNSRSEMNVSTLELGDSALYLCASSAGQPTGELFFGEGSRLTVL.

This clonotype has more than one count but fewer than ten. V usage is TRBV20-1 and J usage is TRBJ1-1, with D perhaps matching TRBD1 (5 bases). With 2 bases removed from V and 6 bases from J, the gap between germline ends came to 19 bases. CDR3 length: 15 residues. CDR1 is DFQATT and CDR2 is SNEGSKA in the germline V gene (reference sequence). The CDR3, as DNA: TGCAGTGCTAGAAGGGCCCAGGGTAAGGTTTCTGAAGCTTTCTTT. It yields the protein CSARRAQGKVSEAFF.